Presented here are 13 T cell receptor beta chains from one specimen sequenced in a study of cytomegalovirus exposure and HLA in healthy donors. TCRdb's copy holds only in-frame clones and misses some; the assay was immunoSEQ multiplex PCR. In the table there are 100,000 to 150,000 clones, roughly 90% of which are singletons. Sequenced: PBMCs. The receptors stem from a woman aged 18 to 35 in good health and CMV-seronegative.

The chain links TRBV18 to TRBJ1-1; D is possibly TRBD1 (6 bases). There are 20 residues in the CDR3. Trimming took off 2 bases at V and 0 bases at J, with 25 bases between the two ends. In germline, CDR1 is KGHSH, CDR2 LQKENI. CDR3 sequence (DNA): TGTGCCAGCTCACCAAATGAACGTTTTCCTATCGGACAGCTGAACACTGAAGCTTTCTTT. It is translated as CASSPNERFPIGQLNTEAFF.

The CDR3 is CASSTRQGAANYGYTF. In nucleotides, the CDR3 is TGCGCCAGCAGCACACGACAGGGGGCGGCGAACTATGGCTACACCTTC. The V gene is TRBV4-1, the J gene TRBJ1-2; 10 bases fit TRBD1. Germline V gene lookup returns CDR1 MGHRA and CDR2 YSYEKL. CDR3 length: 16 amino acids. The ends lost 5 bases at V and 2 bases at J; junction bases unmatched: 8.

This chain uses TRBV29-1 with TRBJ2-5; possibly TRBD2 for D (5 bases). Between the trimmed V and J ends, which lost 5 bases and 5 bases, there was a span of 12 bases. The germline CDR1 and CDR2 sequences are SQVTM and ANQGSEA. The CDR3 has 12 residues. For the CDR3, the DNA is TGCAGCGTTCTGAGGGATGGGGAGACCCAGTACTTC. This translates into CSVLRDGETQYF.

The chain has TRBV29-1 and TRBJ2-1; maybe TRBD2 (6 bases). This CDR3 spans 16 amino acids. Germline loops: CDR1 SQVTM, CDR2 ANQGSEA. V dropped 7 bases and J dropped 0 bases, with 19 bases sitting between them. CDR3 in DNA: TGCAGCGGGGTACCTTGGGGGGAGAGCTCCTACAATGAGCAGTTCTTC. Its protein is CSGVPWGESSYNEQFF.

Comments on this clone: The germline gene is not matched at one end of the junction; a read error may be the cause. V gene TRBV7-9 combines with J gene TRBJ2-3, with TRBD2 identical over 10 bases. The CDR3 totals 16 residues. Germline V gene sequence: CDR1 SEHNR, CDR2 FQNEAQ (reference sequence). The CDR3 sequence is CASSRAVAGGTDTQYF. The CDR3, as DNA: TGTGCCAGCAGCCGGGCAGTAGCGGGGGGCACGGATACGCAGTATTTT.

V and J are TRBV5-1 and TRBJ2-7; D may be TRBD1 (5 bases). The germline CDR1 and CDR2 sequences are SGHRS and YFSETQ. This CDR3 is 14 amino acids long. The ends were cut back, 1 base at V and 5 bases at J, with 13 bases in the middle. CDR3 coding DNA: TGCGCCAGCAGCTTGTCAGGGTACGTCGACGAGCAGTACTTC. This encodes CASSLSGYVDEQYF.

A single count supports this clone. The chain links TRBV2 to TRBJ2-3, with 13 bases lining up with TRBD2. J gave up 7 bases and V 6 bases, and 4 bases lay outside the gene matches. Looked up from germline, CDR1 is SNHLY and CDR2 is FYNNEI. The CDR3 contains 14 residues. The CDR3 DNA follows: TGTGCCAGCAGAACTAGCGGGGGGGCTAATACGCAGTATTTT. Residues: CASRTSGGANTQYF.

Here the CDR3 reads CATHRQGGNQPQHF. In nucleotides, the CDR3 is TGTGCCACGCATAGACAGGGCGGCAATCAGCCCCAGCATTTT. The chain couples TRBV19 to TRBJ1-5; 7 bases agree with TRBD1. The germline CDR1 and CDR2 sequences are LNHDA and SQIVND (reference sequence). The CDR3 has 14 amino acids. V trimming: 10 bases; J trimming: 2 bases; junction bases outside the gene matches: 8.

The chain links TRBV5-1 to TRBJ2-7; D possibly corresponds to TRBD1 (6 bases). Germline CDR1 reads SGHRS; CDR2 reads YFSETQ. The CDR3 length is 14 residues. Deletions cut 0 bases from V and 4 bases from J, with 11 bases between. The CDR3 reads CASSLDQGRYEQYF. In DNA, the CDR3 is TGCGCCAGCAGCTTGGATCAGGGGAGATACGAGCAGTACTTC.

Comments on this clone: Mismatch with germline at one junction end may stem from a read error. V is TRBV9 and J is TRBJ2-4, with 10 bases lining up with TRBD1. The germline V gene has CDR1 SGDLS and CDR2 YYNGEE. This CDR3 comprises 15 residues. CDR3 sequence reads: CASSVTVGLTGGFSF. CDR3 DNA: TGTGCCAGCAGCGTAACGGTCGGGTTGACAGGGGGCTTTAGCTTC.

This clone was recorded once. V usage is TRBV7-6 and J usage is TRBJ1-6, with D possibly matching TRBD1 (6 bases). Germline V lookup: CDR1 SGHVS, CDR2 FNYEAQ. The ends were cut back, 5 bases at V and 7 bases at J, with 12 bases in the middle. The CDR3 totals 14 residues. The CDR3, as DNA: TGTGCCAGCAGCCCCCGGGACACGAATTCACCCCTCCACTTT. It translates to CASSPRDTNSPLHF.

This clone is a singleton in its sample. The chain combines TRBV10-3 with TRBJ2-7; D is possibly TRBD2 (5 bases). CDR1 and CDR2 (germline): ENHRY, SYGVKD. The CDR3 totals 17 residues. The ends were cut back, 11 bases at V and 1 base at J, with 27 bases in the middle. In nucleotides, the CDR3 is TGTGCCCTGCAGCCCCACCCCAACGAGGCGGGTTCCTACGAGCAGTACTTC. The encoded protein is CALQPHPNEAGSYEQYF.

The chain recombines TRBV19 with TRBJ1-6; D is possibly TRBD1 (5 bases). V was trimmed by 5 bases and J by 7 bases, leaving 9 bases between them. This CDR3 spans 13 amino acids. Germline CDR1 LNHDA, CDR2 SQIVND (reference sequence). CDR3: CASSRRQNSPLHF. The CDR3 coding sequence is TGTGCCAGTAGTCGAAGACAGAATTCACCCCTCCACTTT.